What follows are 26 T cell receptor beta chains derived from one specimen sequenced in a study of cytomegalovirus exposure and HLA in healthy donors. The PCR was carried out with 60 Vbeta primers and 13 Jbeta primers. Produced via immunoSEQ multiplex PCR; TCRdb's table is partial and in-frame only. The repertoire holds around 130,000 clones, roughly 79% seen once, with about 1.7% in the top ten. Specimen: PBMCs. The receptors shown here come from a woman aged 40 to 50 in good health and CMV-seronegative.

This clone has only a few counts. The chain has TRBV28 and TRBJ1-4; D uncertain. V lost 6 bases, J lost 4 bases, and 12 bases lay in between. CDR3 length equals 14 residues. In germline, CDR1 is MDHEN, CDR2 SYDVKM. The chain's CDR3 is CASSYGILNEKLFF. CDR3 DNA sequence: TGTGCCAGCAGCTACGGGATCCTTAATGAAAAACTGTTTTTT.

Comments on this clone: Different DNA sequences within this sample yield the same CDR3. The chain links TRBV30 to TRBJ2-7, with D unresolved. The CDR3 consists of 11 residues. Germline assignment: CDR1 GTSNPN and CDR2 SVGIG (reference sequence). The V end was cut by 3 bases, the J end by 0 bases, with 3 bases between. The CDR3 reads CAWSHSYEQYF. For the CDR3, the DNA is TGTGCCTGGAGCCACTCCTACGAGCAGTACTTC.

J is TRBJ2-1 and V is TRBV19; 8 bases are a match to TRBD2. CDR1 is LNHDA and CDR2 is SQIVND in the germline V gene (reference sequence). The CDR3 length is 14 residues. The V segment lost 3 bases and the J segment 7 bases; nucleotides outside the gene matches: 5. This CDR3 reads CASSIRASGNEQFF. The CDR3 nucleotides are TGTGCCAGTAGTATTCGGGCTAGCGGGAATGAGCAGTTCTTC. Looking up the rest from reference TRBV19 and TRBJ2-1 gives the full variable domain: DGGITQSPKYLFRKEGQNVTLSCEQNLNHDAMYWYRQDPGQGLRLIYYSQIVNDFQKGDIAEGYSVSREKKESFPLTVTSAQKNPTAFYLCASSIRASGNEQFFGPGTRLTVL.

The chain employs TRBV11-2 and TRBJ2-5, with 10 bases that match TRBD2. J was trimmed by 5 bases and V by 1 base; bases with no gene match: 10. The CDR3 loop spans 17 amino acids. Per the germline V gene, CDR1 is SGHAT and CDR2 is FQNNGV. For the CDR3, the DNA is TGTGCCAGCAGCTTAGTCGGTTCAAGCGGGAGGGGCGAGACCCAGTACTTC. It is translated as CASSLVGSSGRGETQYF.

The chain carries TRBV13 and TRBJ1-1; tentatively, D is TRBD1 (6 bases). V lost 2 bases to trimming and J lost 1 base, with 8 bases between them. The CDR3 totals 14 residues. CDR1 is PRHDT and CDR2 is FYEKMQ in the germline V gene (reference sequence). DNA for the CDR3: TGTGCCAGCAGCTTAAGAGGGGGGAACACTGAAGCTTTCTTT. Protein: CASSLRGGNTEAFF.

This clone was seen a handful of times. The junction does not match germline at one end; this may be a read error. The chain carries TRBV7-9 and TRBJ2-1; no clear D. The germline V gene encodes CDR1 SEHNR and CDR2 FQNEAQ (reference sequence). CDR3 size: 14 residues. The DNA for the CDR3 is TGTTCCAGCACCTCAGGTCAGCCTGCCAATGAGCAGTTCTTC. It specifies CSSTSGQPANEQFF.

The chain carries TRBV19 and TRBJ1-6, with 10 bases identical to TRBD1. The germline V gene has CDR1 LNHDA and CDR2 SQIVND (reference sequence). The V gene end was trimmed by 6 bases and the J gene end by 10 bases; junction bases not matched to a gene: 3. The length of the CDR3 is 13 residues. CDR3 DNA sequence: TGTGCCAGTAGGGGGACAGGGGAGTCACCCCTCCACTTT. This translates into CASRGTGESPLHF.

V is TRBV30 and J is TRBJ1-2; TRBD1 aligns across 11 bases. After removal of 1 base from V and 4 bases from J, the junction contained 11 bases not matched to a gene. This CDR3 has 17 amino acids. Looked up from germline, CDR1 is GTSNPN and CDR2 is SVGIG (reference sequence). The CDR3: CAWSGEGQGGTIYGYTF. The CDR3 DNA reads TGTGCCTGGAGTGGGGAGGGACAGGGGGGGACCATCTATGGCTACACCTTC.

CDR3 DNA sequence: TGTGCCAGCAGTTTAGGGGGGGCGCGGGGCACAGATACGCAGTATTTT. Protein sequence: CASSLGGARGTDTQYF. The chain has TRBV28 and TRBJ2-3; D is possibly TRBD2 (7 bases). The CDR3 is 16 amino acids. Germline CDR1 MDHEN, CDR2 SYDVKM. Trimming took off 2 bases at V and 1 base at J, with 13 bases between the two ends.

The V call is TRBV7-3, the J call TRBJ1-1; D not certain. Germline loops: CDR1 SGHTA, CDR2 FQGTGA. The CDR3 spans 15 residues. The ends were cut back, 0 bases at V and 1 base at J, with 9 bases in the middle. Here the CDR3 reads CASSLTGQENTEAFF. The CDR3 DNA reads TGTGCCAGCAGCTTAACGGGTCAGGAGAACACTGAAGCTTTCTTT.

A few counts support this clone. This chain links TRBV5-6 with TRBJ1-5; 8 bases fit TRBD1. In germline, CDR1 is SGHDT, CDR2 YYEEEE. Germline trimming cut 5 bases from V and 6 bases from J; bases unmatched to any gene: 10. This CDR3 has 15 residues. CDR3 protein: CASSTWTGSSQPQHF. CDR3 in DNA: TGTGCCAGCAGTACTTGGACAGGGAGTAGTCAGCCCCAGCATTTT.

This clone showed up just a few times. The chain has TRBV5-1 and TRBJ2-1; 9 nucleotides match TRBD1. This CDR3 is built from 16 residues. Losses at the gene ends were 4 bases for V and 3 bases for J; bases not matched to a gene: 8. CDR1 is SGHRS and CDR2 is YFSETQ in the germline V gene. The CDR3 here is CASSVRGTGLYNEQFF. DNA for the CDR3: TGCGCCAGCAGCGTCCGGGGGACAGGGCTCTACAATGAGCAGTTCTTC.

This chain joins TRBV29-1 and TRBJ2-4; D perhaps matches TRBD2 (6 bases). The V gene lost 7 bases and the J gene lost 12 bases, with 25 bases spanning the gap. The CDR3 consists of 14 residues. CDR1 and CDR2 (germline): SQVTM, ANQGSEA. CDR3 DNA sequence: TGCAGCGGCCGAATCGGGGACTCCGCACACAGTCAGTACTTC. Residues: CSGRIGDSAHSQYF.

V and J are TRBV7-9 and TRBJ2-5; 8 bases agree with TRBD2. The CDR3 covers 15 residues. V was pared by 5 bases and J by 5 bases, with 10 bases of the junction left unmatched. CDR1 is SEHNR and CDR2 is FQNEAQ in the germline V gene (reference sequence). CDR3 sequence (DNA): TGTGCCAGCAGCCCCCGGGAGGGTGATGGGGAGACCCAGTACTTC. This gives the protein CASSPREGDGETQYF.

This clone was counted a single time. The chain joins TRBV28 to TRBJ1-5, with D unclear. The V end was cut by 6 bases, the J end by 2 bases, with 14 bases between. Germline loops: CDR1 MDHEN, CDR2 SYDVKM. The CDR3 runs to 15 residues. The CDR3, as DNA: TGTGCCAGCAGGTTCGGACTAAGTGGCAATCAGCCCCAGCATTTT. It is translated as CASRFGLSGNQPQHF. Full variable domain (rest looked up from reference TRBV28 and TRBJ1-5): DVKVTQSSRYLVKRTGEKVFLECVQDMDHENMFWYRQDPGLGLRLIYFSYDVKMKEKGDIPEGYSVSREKKERFSLILESASTNQTSMYLCASRFGLSGNQPQHFGDGTRLSIL.

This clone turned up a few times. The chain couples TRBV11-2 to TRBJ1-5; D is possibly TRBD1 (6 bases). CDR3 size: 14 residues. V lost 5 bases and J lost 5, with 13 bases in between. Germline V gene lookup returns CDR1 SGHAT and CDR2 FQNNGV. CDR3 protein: CASSLGAGDQPQHF. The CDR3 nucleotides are TGTGCCAGCAGCCTGGGGGCCGGCGATCAGCCCCAGCATTTT. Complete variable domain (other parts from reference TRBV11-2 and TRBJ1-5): EAGVAQSPRYKIIEKRQSVAFWCNPISGHATLYWYQQILGQGPKLLIQFQNNGVVDDSQLPKDRFSAERLKGVDSTLKIQPAKLEDSAVYLCASSLGAGDQPQHFGDGTRLSIL.

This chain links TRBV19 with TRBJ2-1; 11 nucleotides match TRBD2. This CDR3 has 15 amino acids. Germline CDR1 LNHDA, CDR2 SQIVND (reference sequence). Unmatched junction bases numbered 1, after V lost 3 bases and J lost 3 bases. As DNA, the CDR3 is TGTGCCAGTAGTATCGGGACTAGCGGCTACAATGAGCAGTTCTTC. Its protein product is CASSIGTSGYNEQFF.

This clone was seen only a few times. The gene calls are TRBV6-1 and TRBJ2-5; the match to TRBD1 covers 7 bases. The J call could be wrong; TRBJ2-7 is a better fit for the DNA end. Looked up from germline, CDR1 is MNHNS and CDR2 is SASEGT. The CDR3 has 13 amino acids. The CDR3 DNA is TGTGCCAGCTTGGCCGGGACAGCCTACGAGCAGTACTTC. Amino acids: CASLAGTAYEQYF.

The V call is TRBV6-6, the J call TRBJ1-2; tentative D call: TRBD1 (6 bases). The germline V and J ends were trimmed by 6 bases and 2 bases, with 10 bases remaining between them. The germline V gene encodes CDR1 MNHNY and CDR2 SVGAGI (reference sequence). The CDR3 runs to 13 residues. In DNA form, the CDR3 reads TGTGCCAGCAGACGGACAGAGAACTATGGCTACACCTTC. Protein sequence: CASRRTENYGYTF.

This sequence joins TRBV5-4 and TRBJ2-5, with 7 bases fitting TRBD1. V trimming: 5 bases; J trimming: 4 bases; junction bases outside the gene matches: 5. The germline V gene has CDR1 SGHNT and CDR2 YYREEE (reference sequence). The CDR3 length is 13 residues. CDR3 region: CASSLGGGETQYF. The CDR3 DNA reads TGTGCCAGCAGTCTAGGGGGCGGAGAGACCCAGTACTTC.

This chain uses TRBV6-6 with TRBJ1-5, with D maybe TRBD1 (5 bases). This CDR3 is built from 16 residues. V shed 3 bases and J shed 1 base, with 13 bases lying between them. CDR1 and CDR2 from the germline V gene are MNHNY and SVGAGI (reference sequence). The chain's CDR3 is CASSYPLDRSNQPQHF. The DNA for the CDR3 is TGTGCCAGCAGTTATCCCCTCGACAGAAGCAATCAGCCCCAGCATTTT.

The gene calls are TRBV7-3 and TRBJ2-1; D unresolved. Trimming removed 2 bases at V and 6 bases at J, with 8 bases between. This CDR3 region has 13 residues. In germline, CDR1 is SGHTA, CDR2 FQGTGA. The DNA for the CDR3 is TGTGCCAGCAGCTTAGATTTACTCAATGAGCAGTTCTTC. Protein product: CASSLDLLNEQFF.

CDR3 in DNA: TGTGCCAGCAGCAAAAACAGGGGGTCCACTAATGAAAAACTGTTTTTT. As protein: CASSKNRGSTNEKLFF. V gene TRBV21-1 combines with J gene TRBJ1-4; the table's D call, TRBD1, was not checked against the DNA. TRBV21-1 counts as a pseudogene. CDR3 length equals 16 residues.

CDR3 region: CASSLGSGGAQHF. CDR3 DNA: TGTGCCAGCAGTTTAGGGTCGGGGGGGGCCCAGCATTTT. V usage is TRBV28 and J usage is TRBJ1-5, with D maybe TRBD1 (5 bases). CDR1 is MDHEN, CDR2 SYDVKM, per germline. The V and J ends lost 2 bases and 11 bases respectively, with 13 bases between them. This CDR3 contains 13 residues.

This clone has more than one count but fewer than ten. CDR3 sequence reads: CASSPIAGAGVETQYF. The CDR3 DNA reads as TGTGCCAGCTCACCTATTGCGGGAGCCGGGGTAGAGACCCAGTACTTC. The V gene is TRBV18, the J gene TRBJ2-5; 7 bases are a match to TRBD2. The CDR3 spans 16 residues. Germline lookup yields CDR1 KGHSH and CDR2 LQKENI. Trimming removed 3 bases from V and 4 bases from J; junction bases left unmatched: 11.

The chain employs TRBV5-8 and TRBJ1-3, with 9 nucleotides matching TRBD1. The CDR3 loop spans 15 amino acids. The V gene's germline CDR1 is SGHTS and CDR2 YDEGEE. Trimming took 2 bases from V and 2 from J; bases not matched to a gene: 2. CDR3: CASSFGQGPGNTIYF. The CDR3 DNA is TGTGCCAGCAGCTTCGGACAGGGGCCTGGAAACACCATATATTTT.